Following are 9 T cell receptor beta chains from one sample sequenced in a study of blood T cell repertoires in COVID-19. Clones were read by immunoSEQ multiplex PCR, and TCRdb kept only the in-frame ones, dropping some. The data show about 210,000 clones, about 89% seen once. Material: peripheral blood. The source of these receptors is a middle-aged woman with acute or convalescent COVID-19.

This clone was seen a few times. The chain combines TRBV4-1 with TRBJ2-1; 8 bases map to TRBD1. Unmatched junction bases numbered 5, after V lost 1 base and J lost 6 bases. Germline CDR1 MGHRA, CDR2 YSYEKL. There are 15 residues in the CDR3. CDR3 sequence: CASSQGTGLGNEQFF. CDR3 nucleotides: TGCGCCAGCAGCCAAGGGACAGGGCTGGGCAATGAGCAGTTCTTC.

This clone was found a few times. CDR3 sequence reads: CASKGQGVLVDSSYNEQFF. As DNA, the CDR3 is TGTGCCAGCAAGGGACAGGGAGTTTTGGTTGATAGCTCCTACAATGAGCAGTTCTTC. The V call is TRBV2, the J call TRBJ2-1; 9 bases agree with TRBD1. The CDR3 extends over 19 amino acids. The trim removed 7 bases at V and 0 bases at J, leaving 16 bases unmatched. The germline V gene encodes CDR1 SNHLY and CDR2 FYNNEI.

The CDR3 loop reads CASSLDLWDRGYEQYV. CDR3 coding DNA: TGTGCCAGCAGCTTGGATCTTTGGGACAGAGGCTACGAGCAGTACGTC. The chain recombines TRBV11-3 with TRBJ2-7, with 7 bases aligning to TRBD1. The junction had 11 bases not matched to a gene; V was cut back by 3 bases and J by 3 bases. Per germline, CDR1 SGHNT and CDR2 YENEEA. The CDR3 has 16 amino acids.

As concerns this clone: Other DNA sequences of this sample code for an identical CDR3. The CDR3 is CASSQGGNSPLHF. CDR3 sequence (DNA): TGTGCCAGCAGCCAGGGGGGTAATTCACCCCTCCACTTT. The chain is built from TRBV14 and TRBJ1-6; TRBD1 might be the D (5 bases). V was clipped by 3 bases and J by 6 bases, with 6 bases between them. Germline CDR1 is SGHDN and CDR2 is FVKESK. The CDR3 is 13 amino acids.

This rearrangement joins TRBV5-1 to TRBJ2-5; perhaps TRBD1 as D (5 bases). The CDR3 runs 15 residues. Per the germline V gene, CDR1 is SGHRS and CDR2 is YFSETQ. The CDR3 bases are TGCGCGTCGAGGCCAACGACAGTGGGCCAAGAGACCCAGTACTTC. It codes for CASRPTTVGQETQYF.

This clone was observed once. The CDR3 nucleotides are TGCGCCAGCAGCTCTAAGACGGGGGGCGCGACCGCTAGCTCTGGGGCCAACGTCCTGACTTTC. Translating it yields CASSSKTGGATASSGANVLTF. The gene calls are TRBV5-1 and TRBJ2-6; D might be TRBD2 (7 bases). Trimming left V 3 bases short and J 0 bases short, with 25 bases between. Germline loops: CDR1 SGHRS, CDR2 YFSETQ. CDR3 length: 21 residues. The variable domain in full, completed from reference TRBV5-1 and TRBJ2-6, reads KAGVTQTPRYLIKTRGQQVTLSCSPISGHRSVSWYQQTPGQGLQFLFEYFSETQRNKGNFPGRFSGRQFSNSRSEMNVSTLELGDSALYLCASSSKTGGATASSGANVLTFGAGSRLTVL.

This clone was observed at least ten times. The chain is built from TRBV7-2 and TRBJ2-2; no firm D call. The CDR3 has 13 residues. Germline V CDR1 and CDR2: SGHTA, FQGNSA. V lost 1 base, J lost 6 bases, and 6 bases lay in between. The CDR3 is CASSLDFAGELFF. In DNA form, the CDR3 reads TGTGCCAGCAGCTTAGATTTCGCCGGGGAGCTGTTTTTT.

The chain links TRBV6-5 to TRBJ1-6; D ambiguous. The CDR3 extends over 15 amino acids. Germline CDR1 reads MNHEY; CDR2 reads SVGAGI. Trimming left V 7 bases short and J 0 bases short, with 10 bases between. CDR3 amino acids: CASMDWSSYNSPLHF. The CDR3 bases are TGTGCCAGCATGGACTGGAGCTCCTATAATTCACCCCTCCACTTT.

The V call is TRBV5-1, the J call TRBJ2-3; TRBD2 matches at 8 bases. This CDR3 is 15 amino acids long. CDR1 is SGHRS and CDR2 is YFSETQ in the germline V gene. The V gene end was trimmed by 4 bases and the J gene end by 5 bases; junction bases not matched to a gene: 9. CDR3: CASSHTGGPGDTQYF. DNA for the CDR3: TGCGCCAGCAGCCACACGGGGGGGCCGGGAGATACGCAGTATTTT.